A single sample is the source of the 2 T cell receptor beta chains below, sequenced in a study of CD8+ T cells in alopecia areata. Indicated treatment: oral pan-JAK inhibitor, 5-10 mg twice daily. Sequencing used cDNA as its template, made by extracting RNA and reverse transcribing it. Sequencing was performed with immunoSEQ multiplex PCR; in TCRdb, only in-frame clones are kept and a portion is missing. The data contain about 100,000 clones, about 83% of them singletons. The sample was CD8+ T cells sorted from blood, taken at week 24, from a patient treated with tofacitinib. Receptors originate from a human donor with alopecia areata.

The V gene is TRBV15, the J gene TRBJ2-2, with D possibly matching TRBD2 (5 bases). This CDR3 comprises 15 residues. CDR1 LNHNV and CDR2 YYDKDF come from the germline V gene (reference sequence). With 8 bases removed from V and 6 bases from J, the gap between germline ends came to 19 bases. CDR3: CATGNGENDAGELFF. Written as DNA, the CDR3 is TGTGCCACCGGAAACGGGGAAAACGACGCCGGGGAGCTGTTTTTT.

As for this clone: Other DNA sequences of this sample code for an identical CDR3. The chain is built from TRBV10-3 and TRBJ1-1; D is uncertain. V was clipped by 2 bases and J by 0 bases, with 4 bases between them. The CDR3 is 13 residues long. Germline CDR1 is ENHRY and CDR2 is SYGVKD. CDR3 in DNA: TGTGCCATCAGTGAGGGGTTGAACACTGAAGCTTTCTTT. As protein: CAISEGLNTEAFF.